This T cell receptor (beta chain) stems from a study of T cells in Graves' hyperthyroidism and ophthalmopathy. Whole-study findings and limits: Researchers found most expanded thyroid clonotypes above 0.001 in blood as well.

From RNA transcripts, TCR beta CDR3 regions were amplified. During a first-round RT-PCR of the TCR CDR3, the HTBI primer set was used. TCRdb reprocessed the multiplex PCR reads with MiXCR, giving one entry per CDR3 protein. The sample contains approximately 720,000 distinct CDR3 sequences, roughly a sixth of which appear only once. On this clonotype: What it recognizes is unknown.

The study based diagnoses on clinical symptoms, serum thyroxine and TRAb, thyroid ultrasound and orbital computed tomography. Trimming at V came to 4 bases and at J to 0 bases, leaving 9 bases not matched to a gene. Germline CDR1 and CDR2: SGHDN and FVKESK. CDR3 length equals 16 residues. The clonotype was recovered from a woman aged 50 to 60 with Graves' hyperthyroidism that later progressed to Graves' ophthalmopathy. The genes are TRBV14 and TRBJ2-7; 7 bases are a match to TRBD1. Source material: blood. CDR3 coding DNA: TGTGCCAGCAGCCCCCTCCTGGCAGGGGGCTCCTACGAGCAGTACTTC. The encoded protein is CASSPLLAGGSYEQYF.